This entry concerns a single T cell receptor (beta chain). As yet, its antigen is unknown. The CDR3 has 16 residues. With V trimmed by 5 bases and J by 4 bases, 5 bases remained unmatched. Germline lookup yields CDR1 MNHNY and CDR2 SVGAGI (reference sequence). Version v3.0 of the immunoSEQ assay was performed at survey level. Per-sample targets for sequencing were 40,000-50,000 T-cell genomes. Sequenced by immunoSEQ multiplex PCR; TCRdb stores in-frame clones only, minus some. Seen here are under 40,000 clones, around 83% observed once, and the top ten hold 4.8%. These data originate in a study of long-term antiretroviral therapy in people with HIV. No donor had fewer than one pre-ART PBMC sample or fewer than two post-ART PBMC samples. Regarding the study as a whole: Clones that had undergone expansion before ART dominated the repertoire at all time points. It was not possible to obtain data on ART adherence, viral resistance or therapy changes.

This material consisted of unsorted PBMCs, taken roughly 2.9 years before starting antiretroviral therapy. The J gene is TRBJ2-3, the V gene TRBV6-6, with 14 positions matching TRBD2. This clonotype was sampled from a woman aged 25 to 39 with HIV. Here the CDR3 reads CASSLGLAGVPDTQYF. DNA for the CDR3: TGTGCCAGCAGTCTGGGACTAGCGGGGGTTCCAGATACGCAGTATTTT.